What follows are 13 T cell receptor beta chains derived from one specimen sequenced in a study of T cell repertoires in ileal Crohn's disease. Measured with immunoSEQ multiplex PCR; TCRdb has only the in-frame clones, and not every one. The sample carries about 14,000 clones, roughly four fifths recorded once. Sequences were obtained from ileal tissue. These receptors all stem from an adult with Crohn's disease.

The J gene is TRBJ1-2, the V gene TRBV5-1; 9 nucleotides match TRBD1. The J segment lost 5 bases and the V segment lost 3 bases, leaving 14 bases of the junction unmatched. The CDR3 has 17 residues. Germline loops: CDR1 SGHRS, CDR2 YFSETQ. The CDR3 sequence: CASSSNPPGQGFYGYTF. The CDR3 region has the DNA TGCGCCAGCAGCTCCAATCCGCCGGGACAGGGATTTTATGGCTACACCTTC.

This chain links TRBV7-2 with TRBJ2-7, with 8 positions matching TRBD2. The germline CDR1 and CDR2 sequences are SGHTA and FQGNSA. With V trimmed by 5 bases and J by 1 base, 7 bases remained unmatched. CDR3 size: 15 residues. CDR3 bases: TGTGCCAGCAGCGCCAGGACTAGCCCGTCCTACGAGCAGTACTTC. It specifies CASSARTSPSYEQYF.

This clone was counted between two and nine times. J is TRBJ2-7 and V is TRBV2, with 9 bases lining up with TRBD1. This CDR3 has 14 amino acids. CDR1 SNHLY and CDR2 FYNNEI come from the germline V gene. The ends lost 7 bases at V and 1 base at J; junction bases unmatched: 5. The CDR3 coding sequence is TGTGCCAGCACCATAGACAGGGGGTCCTACGAGCAGTACTTC. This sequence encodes CASTIDRGSYEQYF.

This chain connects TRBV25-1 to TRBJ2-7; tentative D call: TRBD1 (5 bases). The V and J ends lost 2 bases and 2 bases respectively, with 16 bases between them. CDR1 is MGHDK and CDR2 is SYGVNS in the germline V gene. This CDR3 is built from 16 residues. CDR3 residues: CASSEVGVKDTYEQYF. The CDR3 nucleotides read TGTGCCAGCAGTGAAGTAGGGGTTAAGGATACCTACGAGCAGTACTTC.

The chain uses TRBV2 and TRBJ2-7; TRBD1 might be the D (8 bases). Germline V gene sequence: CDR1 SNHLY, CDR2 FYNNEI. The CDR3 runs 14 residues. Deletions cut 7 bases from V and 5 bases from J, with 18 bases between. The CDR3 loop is CASTSTGEGDEQYF. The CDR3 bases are TGTGCCAGCACCTCGACAGGGGAGGGGGACGAGCAGTACTTC.

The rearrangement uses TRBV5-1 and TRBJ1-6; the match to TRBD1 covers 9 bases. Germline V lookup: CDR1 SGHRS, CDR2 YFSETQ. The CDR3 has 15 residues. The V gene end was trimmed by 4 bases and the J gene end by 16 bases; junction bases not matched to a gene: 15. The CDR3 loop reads CASSPEPGQGLPLHF. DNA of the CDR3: TGCGCCAGCAGCCCCGAGCCGGGACAGGGACTCCCACTCCACTTT. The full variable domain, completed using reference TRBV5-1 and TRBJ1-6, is KAGVTQTPRYLIKTRGQQVTLSCSPISGHRSVSWYQQTPGQGLQFLFEYFSETQRNKGNFPGRFSGRQFSNSRSEMNVSTLELGDSALYLCASSPEPGQGLPLHFGNGTRLTVT.

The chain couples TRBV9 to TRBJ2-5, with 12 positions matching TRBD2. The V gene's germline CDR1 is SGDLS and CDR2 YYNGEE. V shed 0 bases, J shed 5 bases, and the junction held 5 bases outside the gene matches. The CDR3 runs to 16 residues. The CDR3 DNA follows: TGTGCCAGCAGCGTAGGGCTAGCGGGGGGGCGGGAGACCCAGTACTTC. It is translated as CASSVGLAGGRETQYF.

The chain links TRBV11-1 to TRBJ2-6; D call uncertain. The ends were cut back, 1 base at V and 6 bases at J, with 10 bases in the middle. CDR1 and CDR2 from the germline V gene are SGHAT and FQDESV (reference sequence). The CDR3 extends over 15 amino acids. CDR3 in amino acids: CASSLVQNPANVLTF. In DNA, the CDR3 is TGTGCCAGCAGCTTAGTACAGAACCCGGCCAACGTCCTGACTTTC.

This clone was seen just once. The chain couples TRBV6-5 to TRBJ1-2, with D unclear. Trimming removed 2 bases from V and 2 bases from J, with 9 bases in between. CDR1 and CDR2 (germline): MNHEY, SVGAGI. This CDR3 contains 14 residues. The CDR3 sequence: CASSYGRSNYGYTF. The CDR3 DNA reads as TGTGCCAGCAGTTACGGGAGGTCCAACTATGGCTACACCTTC.

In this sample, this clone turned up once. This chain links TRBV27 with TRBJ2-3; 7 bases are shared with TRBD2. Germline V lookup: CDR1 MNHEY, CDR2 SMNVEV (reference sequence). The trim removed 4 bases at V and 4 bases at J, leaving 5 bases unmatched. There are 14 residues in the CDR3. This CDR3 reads CASSYGLDADTQYF. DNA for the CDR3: TGTGCCAGCAGTTACGGACTAGATGCAGATACGCAGTATTTT.

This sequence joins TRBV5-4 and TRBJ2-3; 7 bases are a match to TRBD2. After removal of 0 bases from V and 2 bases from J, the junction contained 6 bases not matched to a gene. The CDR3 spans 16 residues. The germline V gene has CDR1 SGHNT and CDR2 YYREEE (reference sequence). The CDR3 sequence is CASSLGGGGFTDTQYF. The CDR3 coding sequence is TGTGCCAGCAGCTTGGGTGGCGGGGGTTTCACAGATACGCAGTATTTT.

The CDR3 sequence: CASSQRQGNGYTF. In nucleotides, the CDR3 is TGTGCCAGCAGCCAGAGACAGGGGAACGGCTACACCTTC. V gene TRBV21-1 combines with J gene TRBJ1-2; TRBD1 was called by the table and not checked on the DNA. TRBV21-1 constitutes a pseudogene. The CDR3 loop spans 13 amino acids.

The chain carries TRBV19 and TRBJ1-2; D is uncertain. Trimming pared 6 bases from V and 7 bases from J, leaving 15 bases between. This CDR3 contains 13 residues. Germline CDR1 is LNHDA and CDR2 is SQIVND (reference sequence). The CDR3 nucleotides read TGTGCCAGTAGCCCGGTAGCGGGAGGTGGCTACACCTTC. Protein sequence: CASSPVAGGGYTF.